A selection of T cell receptor beta chains follows, all from one sample in a study of cytomegalovirus exposure and HLA in healthy donors. Measured with immunoSEQ multiplex PCR; TCRdb has only the in-frame clones, and not every one. The sample carries fewer than 150,000 clones, over 65% recorded once. The sample was PBMCs. Receptors were obtained from a male donor in good health and CMV-seronegative. The CDR3 runs from the conserved cysteine through the conserved F or W. The order of the fields is V gene, D gene, J gene, clone size, CDR3 DNA, CDR3 protein. The D gene is left open where the match is weak. Rows give clone size only sometimes, using once, few, many, or a class for an expanded clone.

TRBV30	.	TRBJ1-2	.	TGTGCCTGGACCCGCGACAGGAACTATGGCTACACCTTC	CAWTRDRNYGYTF
TRBV2	.	TRBJ2-3	.	TGTGCCAGCAGTGAAGCCCTTAACACAGATACGCAGTATTTT	CASSEALNTDTQYF
TRBV10-3	TRBD1	TRBJ2-5	.	TGTGCCATCACCAAGGACAGGGTGGAGACCCAGTACTTC	CAITKDRVETQYF
TRBV6-5	.	TRBJ2-2	.	TGTGCCAGCAGTAAAGGAGTTGGTCCCTCATGGGAGCTGTTTTTT	CASSKGVGPSWELFF
TRBV25-1	TRBD2	TRBJ2-1	.	TGTGCCAGCAGAAAAGCAGCGGGAGGTCCCTACAATGAGCAGTTCTTC	CASRKAAGGPYNEQFF
TRBV4-3	.	TRBJ2-1	.	TGCGCCAGCAGCCAAGCGGCCTACAATGAGCAGTTCTTC	CASSQAAYNEQFF
TRBV28	.	TRBJ2-2	.	TGTGCCAGCAGTTTAGTCTCCGGGGAGCTGTTTTTT	CASSLVSGELFF
TRBV4-1	.	TRBJ1-6	once	TGCGCCAGCAGCCAAGATGGGGCGGTGTATTCACCCCTCCACTTT	CASSQDGAVYSPLHF
TRBV25-1	.	TRBJ2-7	.	TGTGCCAGCGGGGCTTCCTACGAGCAGTACTTC	CASGASYEQYF
TRBV28	TRBD2	TRBJ2-1	.	TGTGCCAGCAGTTTCGGACTAGCGGACTACAATGAGCAGTTCTTC	CASSFGLADYNEQFF
TRBV18	TRBD2	TRBJ2-7	.	TGTGCCAGCTCACCGTTTAGCGGGAGCGGATACGAGCAGTACTTC	CASSPFSGSGYEQYF
TRBV7-3	.	TRBJ2-5	.	TGTGCCAGCAGCCCCTCGGGGCAAGAGACCCAGTACTTC	CASSPSGQETQYF